The 20 T cell receptor beta chains in this list originate from one sample, sequenced in a study of blood T cell repertoires in COVID-19. Method: immunoSEQ multiplex PCR; TCRdb's copy keeps in-frame clones and lacks some. This table has over 150,000 clones, around nine tenths appearing once. Sequences were obtained from peripheral blood. These receptors originate from a man in his forties or fifties with COVID-19, enrolled during active disease.

The chain couples TRBV27 to TRBJ1-2; 10 positions match TRBD1. The CDR3 totals 14 residues. J gave up 8 bases and V 5 bases, and 8 bases lay outside the gene matches. From germline, CDR1 is MNHEY and CDR2 SMNVEV (reference sequence). In DNA form, the CDR3 reads TGTGCCAGCAGTCAAAACCGGGACAGGGGCGGCTACACCTTC. Translation gives CASSQNRDRGGYTF.

The chain joins TRBV5-6 to TRBJ1-2; a possible D gene is TRBD1 (5 bases). CDR1 is SGHDT and CDR2 is YYEEEE in the germline V gene. The ends were cut back, 0 bases at V and 2 bases at J, with 14 bases in the middle. This CDR3 comprises 16 residues. CDR3: CASSLGLQGFNYGYTF. CDR3 nucleotide sequence: TGTGCCAGCAGCTTGGGCTTGCAGGGATTCAACTATGGCTACACCTTC.

This clone showed up just a few times. The chain has TRBV18 and TRBJ1-5, with D maybe TRBD1 (5 bases). The CDR3 has 15 amino acids. The germline CDR1 and CDR2 sequences are KGHSH and LQKENI. V was pared by 3 bases and J by 4 bases, with 13 bases between. The CDR3 sequence is CASSPQGGENQPQHF. CDR3 in DNA: TGTGCCAGCTCACCTCAGGGCGGGGAAAATCAGCCCCAGCATTTT.

The chain recombines TRBV18 with TRBJ2-5; TRBD2 matches at 8 bases. V gave up 2 bases and J gave up 4 bases; unmatched junction bases: 6. This CDR3 spans 15 amino acids. CDR1 and CDR2 (germline): KGHSH, LQKENI. DNA for the CDR3: TGTGCCAGCTCACCAGGGACTAGGAGGGGAGAGACCCAGTACTTC. Translation: CASSPGTRRGETQYF. Full variable domain (rest looked up from reference TRBV18 and TRBJ2-5): NAGVMQNPRHLVRRRGQEARLRCSPMKGHSHVYWYRQLPEEGLKFMVYLQKENIIDESGMPKERFSAEFPKEGPSILRIQQVVRGDSAAYFCASSPGTRRGETQYFGPGTRLLVL.

The chain couples TRBV19 to TRBJ2-7, with D perhaps matching TRBD2 (7 bases). The CDR3 extends over 11 amino acids. The V end lost 9 bases, the J end lost 7 bases, and 13 bases lay between the germline ends. Germline loops: CDR1 LNHDA, CDR2 SQIVND (reference sequence). The chain's CDR3 is CASRTAGEQYF. The CDR3 DNA reads TGTGCCAGCAGGACAGCGGGAGAGCAGTACTTC.

The V call is TRBV29-1, the J call TRBJ1-5; 8 bases are a match to TRBD1. There are 13 residues in the CDR3. Germline V lookup: CDR1 SQVTM, CDR2 ANQGSEA. Losses at the gene ends were 6 bases for V and 6 bases for J; bases not matched to a gene: 7. The CDR3 loop is CSVGQGGTQPQHF. CDR3 nucleotides: TGCAGCGTAGGACAGGGTGGTACTCAGCCCCAGCATTTT.

The DNA for the CDR3 is TGTGCCAGCAGCTTAGCCCCTCGTCCCGGGGGGCGATCAGATACGCAGTATTTT. Translated: CASSLAPRPGGRSDTQYF. The chain employs TRBV7-7 and TRBJ2-3, with D possibly matching TRBD2 (7 bases). Deletions cut 0 bases from V and 4 bases from J, with 20 bases between. Germline V CDR1 and CDR2: SSHAT, FNYEAQ (reference sequence). The CDR3 consists of 18 residues.

This chain uses TRBV7-9 with TRBJ1-4; TRBD1 matches 8 bases. The CDR3 is 15 residues long. The V gene's germline CDR1 is SEHNR and CDR2 FQNEAQ (reference sequence). V shed 5 bases and J 7 bases; nucleotides not matched to a gene: 9. The CDR3 DNA reads TGTGCCAGCAGCCCGCGTGACAGGGGTTTTGAAAAACTGTTTTTT. Translated: CASSPRDRGFEKLFF.

As to this clone: This sample also contains other DNA sequences that code for the same CDR3. The J gene is TRBJ2-7, the V gene TRBV7-9; 8 bases map to TRBD1. The CDR3 totals 15 residues. The J segment lost 2 bases and the V segment lost 5 bases, leaving 8 bases of the junction unmatched. Germline V gene data show CDR1 as SEHNR and CDR2 as FQNEAQ (reference sequence). In nucleotides, the CDR3 is TGTGCCAGCAGCCCCGGGACAGGCCGAACCTACGAGCAGTACTTC. Protein: CASSPGTGRTYEQYF.

V and J are TRBV28 and TRBJ1-2; perhaps TRBD1 as D (5 bases). Trimming took 6 bases from V and 7 from J, leaving 21 bases between them. This CDR3 spans 15 amino acids. Germline CDR1 and CDR2: MDHEN and SYDVKM. DNA for the CDR3: TGTGCCAGCAGCAAACCCCTAAACCCGGGGGTTGGCTACACCTTC. It codes for CASSKPLNPGVGYTF.

This chain joins TRBV5-1 and TRBJ2-7, with 8 bases aligning to TRBD1. Germline trimming cut 3 bases from V and 5 bases from J; bases unmatched to any gene: 10. Germline V gene lookup returns CDR1 SGHRS and CDR2 YFSETQ. The CDR3 covers 15 residues. The CDR3 loop is CASSSTRTGMDEQYF. The CDR3 nucleotides read TGCGCCAGCAGCTCAACTAGGACAGGGATGGACGAGCAGTACTTC.

The chain carries TRBV6-5 and TRBJ1-2; possibly TRBD1 for D (6 bases). The V and J ends lost 0 bases and 5 bases respectively, with 7 bases between them. Germline CDR1 reads MNHEY; CDR2 reads SVGAGI. CDR3 length equals 13 residues. The CDR3 reads CASSYSRGYGYTF. The CDR3 coding sequence is TGTGCCAGCAGTTACTCGAGGGGGTATGGCTACACCTTC.

DNA for the CDR3: TGCAGTGCCAGGGTAGACACTGAAGCTTTCTTT. This sequence encodes CSARVDTEAFF. The chain joins TRBV20-1 to TRBJ1-1; a weak D match, TRBD1 (5 bases). CDR1 is DFQATT, CDR2 SNEGSKA, per germline (reference sequence). Trimming removed 6 bases at V and 3 bases at J, with 8 bases between. This CDR3 contains 11 residues.

This chain uses TRBV5-1 with TRBJ2-3; tentatively, D is TRBD1 (6 bases). The CDR3 runs 14 residues. Germline loops: CDR1 SGHRS, CDR2 YFSETQ. Trimming took off 1 base at V and 1 base at J, with 7 bases between the two ends. CDR3 DNA: TGCGCCAGCAGCTTGCAGGGGCGCACAGATACGCAGTATTTT. Its protein product is CASSLQGRTDTQYF.

The chain combines TRBV29-1 with TRBJ1-1; 7 nucleotides agree with TRBD1. The CDR3 covers 11 residues. With V trimmed by 5 bases and J by 8 bases, 5 bases remained unmatched. Germline loops: CDR1 SQVTM, CDR2 ANQGSEA. The CDR3 DNA sequence: TGCAGCGTTAAGGGACAGAGGGAAGCTTTCTTT. This sequence encodes CSVKGQREAFF.

The V and J genes are TRBV28 and TRBJ2-2, with 12 bases matching TRBD2. The CDR3 has 18 residues. Trimming cost V 5 bases and J 0 bases; bases outside gene matches: 7. CDR1 and CDR2 (germline): MDHEN, SYDVKM. The CDR3 region is CASSLTSGGITNTGELFF. CDR3 DNA sequence: TGTGCCAGCAGTCTGACTAGCGGGGGTATTACGAACACCGGGGAGCTGTTTTTT.

The chain has TRBV9 and TRBJ2-1; TRBD2 aligns across 9 bases. The CDR3 is 17 residues long. Looked up from germline, CDR1 is SGDLS and CDR2 is YYNGEE. The trim removed 0 bases at V and 5 bases at J, leaving 9 bases unmatched. CDR3 sequence: CASSVEFGTSLHNEQFF. Here the CDR3 DNA reads TGTGCCAGCAGCGTAGAGTTCGGGACTAGCCTACACAATGAGCAGTTCTTC.

The rearrangement joins TRBV7-2 to TRBJ1-5; perhaps TRBD1 as D (5 bases). Between the trimmed V and J ends, which lost 5 bases and 2 bases, there was a span of 13 bases. The CDR3 is 15 residues long. Looked up from germline, CDR1 is SGHTA and CDR2 is FQGNSA. The CDR3 sequence: CASSPGGDGNQPQHF. CDR3 nucleotide sequence: TGTGCCAGCAGCCCCGGGGGGGATGGCAATCAGCCCCAGCATTTT. Complete variable domain (other parts from reference TRBV7-2 and TRBJ1-5): GAGVSQSPSNKVTEKGKDVELRCDPISGHTALYWYRQSLGQGLEFLIYFQGNSAPDKSGLPSDRFSAERTGGSVSTLTIQRTQQEDSAVYLCASSPGGDGNQPQHFGDGTRLSIL.

The chain combines TRBV25-1 with TRBJ1-2; no firm D call. From germline, CDR1 is MGHDK and CDR2 SYGVNS. V lost 6 bases and J lost 4, with 12 bases in between. This CDR3 contains 13 residues. CDR3 in amino acids: CASRAPLGYGYTF. Here the CDR3 DNA reads TGTGCCAGCAGGGCCCCCCTAGGCTATGGCTACACCTTC.

A single count supports this clone. The rearrangement uses TRBV6-2 or TRBV6-3 and TRBJ2-1; 7 bases agree with TRBD2. Germline V gene data show CDR1 as MNHEY and CDR2 as SVGEGT. The CDR3 runs to 15 residues. The V segment lost 6 bases and the J segment 10 bases; nucleotides outside the gene matches: 15. CDR3 residues: CASSPGTTIVREQFF. The CDR3 DNA is TGTGCCAGCAGCCCCGGGACTACGATTGTGAGGGAGCAGTTCTTC.